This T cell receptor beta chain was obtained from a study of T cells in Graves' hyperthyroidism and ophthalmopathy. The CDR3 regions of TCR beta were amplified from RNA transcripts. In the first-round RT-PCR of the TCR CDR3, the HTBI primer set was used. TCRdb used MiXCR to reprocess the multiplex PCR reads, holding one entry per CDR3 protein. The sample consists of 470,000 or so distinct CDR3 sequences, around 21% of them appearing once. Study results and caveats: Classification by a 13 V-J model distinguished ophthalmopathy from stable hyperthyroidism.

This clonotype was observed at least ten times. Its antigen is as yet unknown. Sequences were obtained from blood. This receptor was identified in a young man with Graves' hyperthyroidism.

CDR3 in DNA: TGTGCCAGCAGTTTAGCGAGGCAGACCTCAAACACTGAAGCTTTCTTT. It codes for CASSLARQTSNTEAFF. This chain connects TRBV12-3 or TRBV12-4 to TRBJ1-1; the D is unclear. The CDR3 sequence is 16 residues long. The germline V and J ends were trimmed by 0 bases and 2 bases, with 13 bases remaining between them.